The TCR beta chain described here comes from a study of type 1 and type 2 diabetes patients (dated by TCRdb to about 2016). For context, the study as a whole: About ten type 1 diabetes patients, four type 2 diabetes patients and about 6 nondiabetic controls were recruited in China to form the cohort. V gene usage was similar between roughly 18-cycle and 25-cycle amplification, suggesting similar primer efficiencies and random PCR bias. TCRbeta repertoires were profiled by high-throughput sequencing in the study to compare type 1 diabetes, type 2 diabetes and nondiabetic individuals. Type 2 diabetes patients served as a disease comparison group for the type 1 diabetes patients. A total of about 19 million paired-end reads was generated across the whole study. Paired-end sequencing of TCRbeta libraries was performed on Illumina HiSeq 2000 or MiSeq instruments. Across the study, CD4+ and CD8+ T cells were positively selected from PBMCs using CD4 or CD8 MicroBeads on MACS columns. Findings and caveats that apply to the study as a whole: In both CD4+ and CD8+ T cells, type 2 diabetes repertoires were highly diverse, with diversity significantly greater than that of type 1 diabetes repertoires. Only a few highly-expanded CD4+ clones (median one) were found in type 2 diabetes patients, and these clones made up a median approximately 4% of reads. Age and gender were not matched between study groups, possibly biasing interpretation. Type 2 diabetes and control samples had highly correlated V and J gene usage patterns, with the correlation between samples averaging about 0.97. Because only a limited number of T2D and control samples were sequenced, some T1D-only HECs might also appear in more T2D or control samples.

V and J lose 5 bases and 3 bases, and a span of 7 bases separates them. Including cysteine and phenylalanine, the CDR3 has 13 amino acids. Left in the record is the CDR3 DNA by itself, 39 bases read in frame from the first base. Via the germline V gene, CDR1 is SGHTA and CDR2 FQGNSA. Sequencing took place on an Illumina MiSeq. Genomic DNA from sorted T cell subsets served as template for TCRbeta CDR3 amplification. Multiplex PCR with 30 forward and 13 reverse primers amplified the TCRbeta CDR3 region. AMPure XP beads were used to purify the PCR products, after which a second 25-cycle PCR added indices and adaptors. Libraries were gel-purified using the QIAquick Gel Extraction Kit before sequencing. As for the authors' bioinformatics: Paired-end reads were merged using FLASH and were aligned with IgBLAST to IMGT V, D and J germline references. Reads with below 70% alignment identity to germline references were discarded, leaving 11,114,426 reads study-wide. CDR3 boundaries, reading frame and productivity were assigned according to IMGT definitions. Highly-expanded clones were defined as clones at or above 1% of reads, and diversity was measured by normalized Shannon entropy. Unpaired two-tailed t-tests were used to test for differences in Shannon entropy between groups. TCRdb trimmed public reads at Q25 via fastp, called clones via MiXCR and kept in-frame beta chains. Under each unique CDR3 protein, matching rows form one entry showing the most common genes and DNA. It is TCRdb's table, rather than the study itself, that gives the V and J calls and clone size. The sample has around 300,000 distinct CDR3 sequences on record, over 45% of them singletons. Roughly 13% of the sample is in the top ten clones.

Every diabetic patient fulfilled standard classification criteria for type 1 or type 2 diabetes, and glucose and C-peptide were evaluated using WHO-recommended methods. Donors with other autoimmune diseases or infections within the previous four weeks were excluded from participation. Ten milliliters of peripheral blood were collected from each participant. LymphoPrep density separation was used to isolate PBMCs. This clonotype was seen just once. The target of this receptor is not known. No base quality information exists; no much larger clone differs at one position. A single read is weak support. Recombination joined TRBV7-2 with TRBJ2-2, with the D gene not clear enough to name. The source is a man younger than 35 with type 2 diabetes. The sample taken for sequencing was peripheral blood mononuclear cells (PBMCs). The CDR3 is CASSAQYTGELFF. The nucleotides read TGTGCCAGCAGCGCACAGTACACCGGGGAGCTGTTTTTT.